Below are 9 T cell receptor beta chains sequenced from a single sample in a study of CD8+CD57+ T cells in acquired aplastic anemia. Genomic DNA templated the TCR beta VDJ and CDR3 profiling. In TCRdb, the reads were re-called with MiXCR into one record per CDR3 protein. In the table there are around 180,000 distinct CDR3 sequences, around 60% of which are singletons. Sequencing was done on a sample of sorted CD4+, CD8+, or CD8+CD57+ T cells (not recorded which) from PBMCs. The receptors shown here come from a human donor in good health.

This clonotype was detected once. The V gene is TRBV15, the J gene TRBJ2-7; weak D call: TRBD2 (5 bases). The V end lost 1 base, the J end lost 0 bases, and 10 bases lay between the germline ends. The CDR3 sequence is 15 residues long. Looked up from germline, CDR1 is LNHNV and CDR2 is YYDKDF (reference sequence). This chain's CDR3 is CATSRGGLASYEQYF. The CDR3 DNA follows: TGTGCCACCAGCAGAGGAGGGTTGGCCTCCTACGAGCAGTACTTC.

The rearrangement uses TRBV7-2 and TRBJ1-6; 9 nucleotides line up with TRBD1. The germline V gene has CDR1 SGHTA and CDR2 FQGNSA. There are 15 residues in the CDR3. Losses at the gene ends were 5 bases for V and 9 bases for J; bases not matched to a gene: 8. The CDR3 here is CASSLTGGDSSPLHF. The CDR3, as DNA: TGTGCCAGCAGCCTGACAGGGGGTGATAGTTCACCCCTCCACTTT.

This chain uses TRBV5-1 with TRBJ2-3; 12 positions match TRBD2. The CDR3 runs to 16 residues. Germline CDR1 is SGHRS and CDR2 is YFSETQ. J lost 2 bases, V lost 4 bases, and 5 bases had no gene match. This CDR3 reads CASSLRLAGVTDTQYF. The CDR3 region has the DNA TGCGCCAGCAGCCTTCGACTAGCGGGAGTCACAGATACGCAGTATTTT.

This clonotype was seen many times. The chain is built from TRBV7-8 and TRBJ2-1; D gene ambiguous. The CDR3 contains 12 residues. The ends were cut back, 1 base at V and 10 bases at J, with 8 bases in the middle. The germline gives CDR1 SGHVS, CDR2 FQNEAQ. CDR3 residues: CASSLVGFEQFF. Here the CDR3 DNA reads TGTGCCAGCAGCTTAGTGGGCTTCGAGCAGTTCTTC. The variable domain in full, with the rest retrieved from reference TRBV7-8 and TRBJ2-1, is GAGVSQSPRYKVAKRGQDVALRCDPISGHVSLFWYQQALGQGPEFLTYFQNEAQLDKSGLPSDRFFAERPEGSVSTLKIQRTQQEDSAVYLCASSLVGFEQFFGPGTRLTVL.

A word on this clonotype: This may be a read error, as it is one base from a much larger clone. The chain carries TRBV13 and TRBJ1-1; 7 bases line up with TRBD1. The CDR3 runs to 15 residues. Germline V gene sequence: CDR1 PRHDT, CDR2 FYEKMQ (reference sequence). The CDR3 coding sequence is TGTGCCAGCAGCCTGTACGGACAGGCGAACACTGAAGCTCTCTTT. It specifies CASSLYGQANTEALF.

This CDR3 is CASRPRPDRAIIQTQYF. The DNA of the CDR3 is TGCGCCAGCAGACCCCGCCCCGACAGGGCCATAATTCAGACCCAGTACTTC. This sequence joins TRBV10-1 and TRBJ2-5; 7 nucleotides line up with TRBD1. CDR1 and CDR2 (germline): WNHNN, SYGVQD (reference sequence). This CDR3 contains 17 residues. J gave up 6 bases and V 6 bases, and 19 bases lay outside the gene matches.

V is TRBV24-1 and J is TRBJ2-5; D is ambiguous. The germline V gene encodes CDR1 KGHDR and CDR2 SFDVKD. The CDR3 runs to 15 residues. The V gene lost 2 bases and the J gene lost 2 bases, with 11 bases spanning the gap. Here the CDR3 DNA reads TGTGCCACCAGTGATTCCGGGTCCTTTCAAGAGACCCAGTACTTC. Translation: CATSDSGSFQETQYF.

This clonotype came up many times. The rearrangement uses TRBV6-1 and TRBJ1-2; possibly TRBD1 for D (6 bases). This CDR3 has 14 amino acids. CDR1 MNHNS and CDR2 SASEGT come from the germline V gene. V was pared by 3 bases and J by 8 bases, with 16 bases between. The chain's CDR3 is CASSDNPGGGGYTF. In DNA, the CDR3 is TGTGCCAGCAGTGATAACCCCGGGGGCGGGGGCTACACCTTC.

The rearrangement joins TRBV7-3 to TRBJ2-3; D is unresolved. With 0 bases removed from V and 4 bases from J, the gap between germline ends came to 5 bases. Germline V CDR1 and CDR2: SGHTA, FQGTGA. The CDR3 totals 13 residues. In nucleotides, the CDR3 is TGTGCCAGCAGCTTAACGGGTCCAGATACGCAGTATTTT. Translating gives CASSLTGPDTQYF.